Listed below are T cell receptor beta chains from one sample, sequenced in a study of T cells in Graves' hyperthyroidism and ophthalmopathy. Each CDR3 protein gets one entry after TCRdb re-called the multiplex PCR reads with MiXCR. Of about 570,000 distinct CDR3 sequences detected, roughly 50% appear once; the ten largest clones hold roughly 20%. Sequenced sample: peripheral blood or thyroid tissue (not recorded which). These receptors came from an adult woman with Graves' disease, either hyperthyroidism or ophthalmopathy (not recorded which). Both conserved end residues are part of each CDR3. Some rows have no size entry. The others give once, few or many, or a class for an expanded clone.

J gene	clone size	CDR3 length	V gene	CDR3 protein
TRBJ1-2	-	14	TRBV25-1	CASTARGLMGGYTF
TRBJ2-5	-	12	TRBV12-3/TRBV12-4	CASNIEGGRQYF
TRBJ1-2	many	17	TRBV20-1	CSTKGVQLDPAFYGYTF
TRBJ2-7	few	16	TRBV20-1	CSAQSTFGGLSYEQYF
TRBJ2-6	-	15	TRBV7-2	CASSLRGSSANVLTF
TRBJ2-7	-	14	TRBV5-1	CTSRQPRASYEQYF
TRBJ1-6	many	12	TRBV12-3/TRBV12-4	CASSLSDSPLHF
TRBJ2-2	-	13	TRBV6-4	CTSSDSNTGEPFF
TRBJ2-5	few	14	TRBV5-1	CASSLSREQETQYF
TRBJ1-1	many	14	TRBV12-3/TRBV12-4	CASNLGQIGTEAFF
TRBJ1-3	-	14	TRBV29-1	CSVGPDRGSNTIYF
TRBJ2-2	-	13	TRBV7-8	CASSRVGPGELFF
TRBJ2-2	-	15	TRBV7-8	CASSLGGSIAGELFF
TRBJ1-2	few	14	TRBV7-9	CASSLVRDRGGYTF
TRBJ1-1	many	13	TRBV5-1	CASSLVGGARAFF
TRBJ2-7	many	14	TRBV28	CASSLVNRADEQYF
TRBJ1-4	-	13	TRBV28	CASKWQLNEKLFF
TRBJ1-5	many	17	TRBV20-1	CSAFAGGSQSADQPQHF
TRBJ1-3	once	12	TRBV29-1	CSLGQSGNTIYF
TRBJ1-1	-	14	TRBV10-3	CAISAAGMNTEAFF
TRBJ1-1	-	12	TRBV20-1	CSVSGGPGEAFF
TRBJ1-1	-	14	TRBV29-1	CSVSADSLNTEAFF
TRBJ1-3	-	14	TRBV9	CASSVRGGGNTIYF
TRBJ2-5	few	15	TRBV10-3	CAISESGTVEEPQYF
TRBJ2-5	many	16	TRBV12-3/TRBV12-4	CASSFREGGGIETQYF
TRBJ2-6	many	17	TRBV7-8	CASSSTGEGAGANVLTF